A selection of T cell receptor beta chains follows, all from one sample in a study of blood T cell repertoires in COVID-19. The method was immunoSEQ multiplex PCR; TCRdb's version includes in-frame clones alone and lacks a portion of them. The data show about 240,000 clones, 75% to 90% seen once. The specimen was peripheral blood. Receptors were obtained from a woman between 55 and 75 years old with active or convalescent COVID-19. The CDR3 runs from the conserved cysteine through the conserved F or W. D genes are given only for firm matches. Clone sizes are given selectively: once, few, many, or a class where the clone is expanded.

clone_size,d_call,v_call,j_call,cdr3_aa,cdr3_nt
.,.,TRBV23-1,TRBJ1-2,CASSRGDRNYGYTF,TGCGCCAGCAGTCGGGGAGACAGGAACTATGGCTACACCTTC
.,TRBD1,TRBV5-1,TRBJ2-6,CASRPAYRGLSGANVLTF,TGCGCCAGCAGACCAGCCTACAGGGGGCTCTCTGGGGCCAACGTCCTGACTTTC
few,.,TRBV18,TRBJ2-5,CASSPRGQETQYF,TGTGCCAGCTCACCCCGGGGCCAAGAGACCCAGTACTTC
.,.,TRBV30,TRBJ2-7,CAWSSGTAGYEQYF,TGTGCCTGGAGTTCCGGGACTGCGGGTTACGAGCAGTACTTC
.,TRBD2,TRBV6-6,TRBJ2-4,CASSPRLAANAKNIQYF,TGTGCCAGCAGTCCCCGACTAGCGGCTAACGCCAAAAACATTCAGTACTTC
few,TRBD1,TRBV3-1/TRBV3-2,TRBJ1-1,CASSLRDRQAFF,TGTGCCAGCAGCCTCCGGGACAGGCAAGCTTTCTTT
.,.,TRBV7-9,TRBJ2-3,CASSSRGGRDTQYF,TGTGCCAGCAGCTCCCGAGGTGGTAGAGATACGCAGTATTTT
.,TRBD2,TRBV7-3,TRBJ2-3,CASSLQAGATDTQYF,TGTGCCAGCAGCTTACAAGCGGGGGCCACAGATACGCAGTATTTT
few,TRBD2,TRBV6-5,TRBJ2-7,CASSYGNGGASEQYF,TGTGCCAGCAGTTACGGAAACGGGGGGGCAAGCGAGCAGTACTTC
once,.,TRBV12-3/TRBV12-4,TRBJ1-4,CASSLGRREKLFF,TGTGCCAGCAGTTTGGGTCGGCGGGAAAAACTGTTTTTT
.,.,TRBV6-5,TRBJ2-5,CASRTSAETQYF,TGTGCCAGCAGGACTAGTGCGGAGACCCAGTACTTC
.,.,TRBV19,TRBJ2-7,CASSIVGRTYEQYF,TGTGCCAGTAGTATTGTTGGCAGGACCTACGAGCAGTACTTC
.,TRBD1,TRBV27,TRBJ2-7,CASSLEQGSPYEQYF,TGTGCCAGCAGTTTAGAACAGGGGTCCCCCTACGAGCAGTACTTC
.,.,TRBV12-3/TRBV12-4,TRBJ1-2,CASSLVRGQGYTF,TGTGCCAGCAGTTTAGTCCGGGGTCAGGGCTACACCTTC
.,.,TRBV19,TRBJ1-2,CASGNTGGANYGYTF,TGTGCCAGTGGAAACACAGGTGGGGCTAACTATGGCTACACCTTC
.,.,TRBV5-5,TRBJ2-2,CASSLLLNTGELFF,TGTGCCAGCAGCCTCCTCTTGAACACCGGGGAGCTGTTTTTT
.,TRBD2,TRBV6-5,TRBJ2-5,CASTSASGVETQYF,TGTGCCAGCACCTCGGCTAGCGGGGTGGAGACCCAGTACTTC
.,TRBD2,TRBV19,TRBJ2-1,CASSRFHSGGASYNEQFF,TGTGCCAGTAGTCGATTCCATAGCGGGGGGGCCTCCTACAATGAGCAGTTCTTC
.,.,TRBV15,TRBJ1-5,CATSRDVGSSQPQHF,TGTGCCACCAGCAGAGATGTGGGGAGCTCTCAGCCCCAGCATTTT
.,TRBD2,TRBV24-1,TRBJ2-1,CATSVSLAASYNEQFF,TGTGCCACCAGTGTATCACTAGCGGCCTCCTACAATGAGCAGTTCTTC
.,.,TRBV9,TRBJ1-1,CASSAEGGAGVNTEAFF,TGTGCCAGCAGCGCGGAGGGGGGCGCGGGAGTGAACACTGAAGCTTTCTTT
.,.,TRBV9,TRBJ2-5,CASSVGVQNQETQYF,TGTGCCAGCAGCGTAGGAGTACAGAACCAAGAGACCCAGTACTTC
few,TRBD1,TRBV5-4,TRBJ2-7,CASSPRQGAKEQYF,TGTGCCAGCAGCCCCCGACAGGGGGCGAAAGAGCAGTACTTC
.,TRBD2,TRBV11-1,TRBJ2-3,CASAGTTFLGDTQYF,TGTGCCAGCGCCGGGACTACCTTCCTGGGAGATACGCAGTATTTT
.,TRBD1,TRBV4-1,TRBJ2-1,CASSQPTGGTEQFF,TGCGCCAGCAGCCAGCCGACAGGGGGCACTGAGCAGTTCTTC
.,.,TRBV25-1,TRBJ1-2,CASSPPGVNYGYTF,TGTGCCAGCAGTCCCCCGGGGGTTAACTATGGCTACACCTTC
.,.,TRBV29-1,TRBJ2-7,CSVVHFTGTYEQYF,TGCAGCGTTGTGCACTTTACAGGTACCTACGAGCAGTACTTC
.,.,TRBV29-1,TRBJ1-1,CSVLRNTEAFF,TGCAGCGTTTTGAGGAACACTGAAGCTTTCTTT
.,.,TRBV5-4,TRBJ2-5,CASSYGHLLQETQYF,TGTGCCAGCAGCTATGGACACCTACTACAAGAGACCCAGTACTTC
.,.,TRBV2,TRBJ1-5,CASQGLYSNQPQHF,TGTGCCAGCCAAGGACTTTATAGCAATCAGCCCCAGCATTTT
.,TRBD1,TRBV19,TRBJ1-2,CASSPRQGILSGYTF,TGTGCCAGTAGTCCCCGACAGGGGATCTTAAGTGGCTACACCTTC
.,TRBD1,TRBV15,TRBJ2-7,CATSTRTGRIGYF,TGTGCCACCAGCACTAGGACAGGGAGGATAGGGTACTTC
few,.,TRBV10-2,TRBJ1-2,CASSESGGLYGYTF,TGCGCCAGCAGTGAGAGTGGCGGACTCTATGGCTACACCTTC
.,.,TRBV5-5,TRBJ1-2,CASSYRYYGYTF,TGTGCCAGCAGCTATCGGTACTATGGCTACACCTTC
.,.,TRBV19,TRBJ1-1,CASSMGTSLAFF,TGTGCCAGTAGTATGGGGACAAGTTTGGCTTTCTTT
.,TRBD2,TRBV30,TRBJ2-3,CAWSRRGRDTDTQYF,TGTGCCTGGAGTAGGCGGGGGAGGGACACAGATACGCAGTATTTT
.,.,TRBV11-1,TRBJ1-2,CASSLAGSRDGYTF,TGTGCCAGCAGCTTAGCCGGGTCGAGGGATGGCTACACCTTC
.,TRBD2,TRBV30,TRBJ2-3,CAWSWDSGDTDTQYF,TGTGCCTGGAGTTGGGATAGCGGGGACACAGATACGCAGTATTTT
few,.,TRBV7-9,TRBJ1-4,CASSPRYTRDEKLFF,TGTGCCAGCAGCCCCCGTTATACCAGGGATGAAAAACTGTTTTTT
.,.,TRBV9,TRBJ2-6,CASSVPGAGANVLTF,TGTGCCAGCAGCGTACCAGGGGCTGGGGCCAACGTCCTGACTTTC
.,.,TRBV6-2/TRBV6-3,TRBJ1-5,CASSPGGSNQPQHF,TGTGCCAGCAGCCCTGGAGGTAGCAATCAGCCCCAGCATTTT
once,.,TRBV12-3/TRBV12-4,TRBJ1-4,CASKEGGDEKLFF,TGTGCCAGCAAAGAAGGGGGGGATGAAAAACTGTTTTTT
.,.,TRBV25-1,TRBJ1-6,CASSARQSSPLHF,TGTGCCAGCAGTGCCCGACAGAGTTCACCCCTCCACTTT
.,TRBD1,TRBV28,TRBJ2-2,CAGGQGNTGELFF,TGTGCCGGGGGACAGGGGAACACCGGGGAGCTGTTTTTT
.,TRBD1,TRBV5-1,TRBJ1-5,CASSPGQGTYQPQHF,TGCGCCAGCAGCCCCGGACAGGGAACATATCAGCCCCAGCATTTT